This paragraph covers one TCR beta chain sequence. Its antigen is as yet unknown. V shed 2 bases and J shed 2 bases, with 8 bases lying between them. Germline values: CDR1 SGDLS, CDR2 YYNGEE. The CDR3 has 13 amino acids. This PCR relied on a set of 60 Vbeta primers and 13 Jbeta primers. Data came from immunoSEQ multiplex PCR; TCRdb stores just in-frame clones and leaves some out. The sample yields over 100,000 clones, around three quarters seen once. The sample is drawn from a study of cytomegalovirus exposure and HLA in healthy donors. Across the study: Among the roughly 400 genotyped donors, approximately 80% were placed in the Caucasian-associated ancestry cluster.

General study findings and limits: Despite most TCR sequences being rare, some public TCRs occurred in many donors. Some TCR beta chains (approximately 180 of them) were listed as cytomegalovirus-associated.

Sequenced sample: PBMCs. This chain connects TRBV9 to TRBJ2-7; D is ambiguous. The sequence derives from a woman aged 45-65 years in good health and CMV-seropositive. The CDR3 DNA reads TGTGCCAGCAGCGTTGGAGTCACCTACGAGCAGTACTTC. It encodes CASSVGVTYEQYF.